This is a list of T cell receptor beta chains from one sample in a study of beta chain features in type 1 diabetes. Some clones are missing from TCRdb's copy, which holds only in-frame ones; the method was immunoSEQ multiplex PCR. In the table there are roughly 450,000 clones, approximately 15% of which are singletons. The sample comprised naive CD4+ T cells from blood. The receptors come from a man aged 30 to 45 in good health. Both conserved end residues are part of each CDR3. The D gene is left open where the match is weak. Part of the rows lack a size; the others show once, few, many or a class for expanded clones.

>TRBJ1-1|.|TRBV5-1|.
TGCGCCAGCAGCTTGACCATGGGATTTTTAAACACTGAAGCTTTCTTT
CASSLTMGFLNTEAFF
>TRBJ1-1|few|TRBV7-9|.
TGTGCCAGCAGCTTAGTGTCAGGAAGATTTACTGCTGAAGCTTTCTTT
CASSLVSGRFTAEAFF
>TRBJ1-2|few|TRBV18|.
TGTGCCAGCTCACCAACTAAGACAGAAGCTAACTATGGCTACACCTTC
CASSPTKTEANYGYTF
>TRBJ2-5|.|TRBV2|TRBD2
TGTGCCAGTAGGACTAGCGAGTACCAAGAGACCCAGTACTTC
CASRTSEYQETQYF
>TRBJ1-1|.|TRBV10-3|TRBD1
TGTGCCATCAGGATGACAGGGGCCACTGAAGCTTTCTTT
CAIRMTGATEAFF
>TRBJ2-7|few|TRBV18|TRBD2
TGTGCCAGCTCACCTTCCTGGCGGGGGGACCGGCCGGACTACGAGCAGTACTTC
CASSPSWRGDRPDYEQYF
>TRBJ2-5|few|TRBV29-1|.
TGCAGCGTACGGCGCGTGGGAGAGACCCAGTACTTC
CSVRRVGETQYF
>TRBJ2-5|.|TRBV7-9|.
TGTGCCAGCAGCTTAGCTGAGGGGACCCAGTACTTC
CASSLAEGTQYF
>TRBJ2-2|few|TRBV7-2|TRBD2
TGTGCCAGCAGCCTTAGCGGGAAGGTCGGGGAGCTGTTTTTT
CASSLSGKVGELFF
>TRBJ2-1|few|TRBV19|TRBD2
TGTGCCAGTAAGGTGCGCGGGAGCAGGGATGAGCAGTTCTTC
CASKVRGSRDEQFF
>TRBJ2-7|few|TRBV7-9|TRBD2
TGTGCCAGCAGCTTTTACGGTGGGACTAGCAGGTACGAGCAGTACTTC
CASSFYGGTSRYEQYF
>TRBJ2-7|.|TRBV4-1|TRBD2
TGCGCCAGCAGCCAAGCCCTAGCGGGGTTTACCTACGAGCAGTACTTC
CASSQALAGFTYEQYF
>TRBJ2-7|few|TRBV5-8|.
TGTGCCAGCAGCCTGTTCTACGAGCAGTACTTC
CASSLFYEQYF
>TRBJ2-5|.|TRBV5-6|.
TGTGCCAGCAGCGTCACAGGTGCGGAGACCCAGTACTTC
CASSVTGAETQYF
>TRBJ2-7|.|TRBV4-1|TRBD1
TGCGCCAGCAGCCCAGACGCCTTGACAGGGCGCCGCACCTACGAGCAGTACTTC
CASSPDALTGRRTYEQYF
>TRBJ2-5|few|TRBV2|.
TGTGCCAGCAGGACCCGGGCCACCCAAGAGACCCAGTACTTC
CASRTRATQETQYF
>TRBJ1-5|.|TRBV7-2|.
TGTGCCAGCAGCTTGGGGGGCTTCAATCAGCCCCAGCATTTT
CASSLGGFNQPQHF
>TRBJ2-1|.|TRBV7-9|.
TGTGCCAGCAGCTTAGCGCGGGCTAGCCTCGGTGAGCAGTTCTTC
CASSLARASLGEQFF
>TRBJ2-1|.|TRBV5-1|.
TGCGCCAGCAGCCCTCGGCAGGGGAATGAGCAGTTCTTC
CASSPRQGNEQFF
>TRBJ2-5|.|TRBV7-2|TRBD1
TGTGCCAGCAGCCAATACAGGGGTGAGACCCAGTACTTC
CASSQYRGETQYF
>TRBJ2-1|few|TRBV6-5|.
TGTGCCAGCAGTTACAGCAATGAGCAGTTCTTC
CASSYSNEQFF
>TRBJ2-3|.|TRBV25-1|.
TGTGCCAGCAGAGGGGTCACAGATACGCAGTATTTT
CASRGVTDTQYF
>TRBJ1-3|.|TRBV29-1|.
TGCAGCGGTCACAGGGCTGGAAACACCATATATTTT
CSGHRAGNTIYF
>TRBJ1-2|.|TRBV2|TRBD1
TGTGCCAGCAGGAGGGACAGCAACTATGGCTACACCTTC
CASRRDSNYGYTF
>TRBJ1-5|few|TRBV12-5|.
TGTGCTAGTGGTCCTTCTCAGCCCCAGCATTTT
CASGPSQPQHF
>TRBJ1-5|few|TRBV7-2|.
TGTGCCAGCAGCTTACATGATCAGCCCCAGCATTTT
CASSLHDQPQHF
>TRBJ2-1|few|TRBV13|.
TGTGCCAGCAGCTTAAATGAGCAGTTCTTC
CASSLNEQFF
>TRBJ2-1|few|TRBV7-9|TRBD2
TGTGCCAGCAGCTCGAACCCCACTAGCGGGTACTACCGGAATGAGCAGTTCTTC
CASSSNPTSGYYRNEQFF